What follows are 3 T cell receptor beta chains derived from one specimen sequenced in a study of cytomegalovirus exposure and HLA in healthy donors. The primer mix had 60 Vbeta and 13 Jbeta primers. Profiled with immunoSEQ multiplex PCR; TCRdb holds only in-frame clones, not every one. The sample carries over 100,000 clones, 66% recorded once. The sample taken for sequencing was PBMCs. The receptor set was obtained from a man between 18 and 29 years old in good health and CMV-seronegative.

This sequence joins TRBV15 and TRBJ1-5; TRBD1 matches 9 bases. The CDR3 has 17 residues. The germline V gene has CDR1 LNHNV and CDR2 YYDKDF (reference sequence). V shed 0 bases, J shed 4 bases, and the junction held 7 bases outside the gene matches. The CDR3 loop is CATSRDRGDRANQPQHF. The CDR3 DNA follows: TGTGCCACCAGCAGAGATCGCGGGGACAGGGCAAATCAGCCCCAGCATTTT.

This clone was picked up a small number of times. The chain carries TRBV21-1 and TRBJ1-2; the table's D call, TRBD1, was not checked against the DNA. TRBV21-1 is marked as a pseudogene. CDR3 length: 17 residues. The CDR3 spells CASSKGGRDSSYYGYTF. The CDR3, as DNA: TGTGCCAGCAGCAAAGGGGGCAGGGACAGCTCGTACTATGGCTACACCTTC.

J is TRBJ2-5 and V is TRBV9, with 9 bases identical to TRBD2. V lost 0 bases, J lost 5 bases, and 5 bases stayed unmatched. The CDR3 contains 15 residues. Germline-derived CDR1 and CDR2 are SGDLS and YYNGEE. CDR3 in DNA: TGTGCCAGCAGCGTAGCGACGAGCGGGGGGGAGACCCAGTACTTC. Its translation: CASSVATSGGETQYF.